This T cell receptor (beta chain) emerged from a study of beta chain features in type 1 diabetes. Study-level information: Cell yields, gender and age were similar in healthy donors and patients.

Study-wide results and caveats: Type 1 diabetes patients had moderately but significantly shorter TCRB CDR3s in all four CD4+ subsets. Any PCR bias toward short templates would affect both groups alike. The analysis here could not establish whether HLA type shapes TCRB rearrangement.

A note on this clone: Its antigen remains unidentified.

Investigators reverse transcribed all isolated RNA, so they sequenced expressed TCRB transcripts. The study sequenced naive, central memory and regulatory T cell samples to an average of about 3.8 million reads. Method: immunoSEQ multiplex PCR; TCRdb's copy keeps in-frame clones and lacks some. In the table there are approximately 250,000 clones, 16% of which are singletons. CDR1 and CDR2 (germline): LNHNV, YYDKDF (reference sequence). This CDR3 spans 14 amino acids. Trimming took 5 bases from V and 8 from J; bases not matched to a gene: 8. The receptor's source is a man aged 30-40 years with type 1 diabetes. V and J are TRBV15 and TRBJ2-2, with 7 bases aligning to TRBD1. Sequenced material: naive CD4+ T cells from blood. As DNA, the CDR3 is TGTGCCACCAGCCGGGACAGTGGCGGTGGGGAGCTGTTTTTT. This codes for CATSRDSGGGELFF.